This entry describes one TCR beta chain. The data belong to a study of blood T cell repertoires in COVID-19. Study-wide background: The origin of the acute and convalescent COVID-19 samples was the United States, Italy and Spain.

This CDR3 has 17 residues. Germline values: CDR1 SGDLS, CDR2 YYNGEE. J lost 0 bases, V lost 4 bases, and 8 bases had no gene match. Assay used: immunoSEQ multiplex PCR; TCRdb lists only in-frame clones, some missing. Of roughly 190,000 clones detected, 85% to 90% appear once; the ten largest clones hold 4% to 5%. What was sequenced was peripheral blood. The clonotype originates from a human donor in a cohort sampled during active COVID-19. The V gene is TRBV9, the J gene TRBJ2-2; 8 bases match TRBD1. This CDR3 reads CASSPGTGNSNTGELFF. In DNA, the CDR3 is TGTGCCAGCAGCCCCGGGACAGGAAATTCGAACACCGGGGAGCTGTTTTTT.